These T cell receptor beta chains were read from a single sample in a study of human T cells and chemical hapten exposure. MiXCR, run by TCRdb on the RACE reads, gives a single entry per CDR3 protein. The sample yields 200,000 to 300,000 distinct CDR3 sequences, approximately 8.4% seen once. The sequenced sample was whole blood, obtained in connection with sensitization to the hapten diphenylcyclopropenone (DPC). Receptor source: a woman aged 40 to 50 with alopecia areata. Some clones in this sample may be carry-over from other donors' samples. Each CDR3 is given with its conserved first and last residue. D genes are given only for firm matches. Size is stated for part of the rows, as once, few or many counts, or as a class when the clone is expanded.

D gene: TRBD1
clone size: few
J gene: TRBJ1-4
V gene: TRBV4-3
CDR3 DNA: TGCGCCAGCAGCTCCTACAGGGGTAGTGGGGAAAAACTGTTTTTT
CDR3 protein: CASSSYRGSGEKLFF

D gene: .
clone size: many
J gene: TRBJ1-6
V gene: TRBV28
CDR3 DNA: TGTGCCAGCACCGTAGGAGGGTCACCCCTCCACTTT
CDR3 protein: CASTVGGSPLHF

D gene: TRBD1
clone size: .
J gene: TRBJ1-5
V gene: TRBV30
CDR3 DNA: TGTGCCTGGAAGGGACAGCTCAATCAGCCCCAGCATTTT
CDR3 protein: CAWKGQLNQPQHF

D gene: TRBD1
clone size: many
J gene: TRBJ2-7
V gene: TRBV4-1
CDR3 DNA: TGCGCCAGCAGCCAAGCCCCGGGACAGAACTCCTACGAGCAGTACTTC
CDR3 protein: CASSQAPGQNSYEQYF

D gene: TRBD2
clone size: .
J gene: TRBJ2-7
V gene: TRBV4-3
CDR3 DNA: TGCGCCAGCAGCCAAGATCCGGCTAGCGGGAGCTACGAGCAGTACTTC
CDR3 protein: CASSQDPASGSYEQYF

D gene: .
clone size: few
J gene: TRBJ1-3
V gene: TRBV11-2
CDR3 DNA: TGTGCCAGCAGCTTAGACAGAAACGCTGGAAACACCATATATTTT
CDR3 protein: CASSLDRNAGNTIYF

D gene: .
clone size: .
J gene: TRBJ1-1
V gene: TRBV6-6
CDR3 DNA: TGTGCCACCTCCCCGAGAGGGGCCACTGAAGCTTTCTTT
CDR3 protein: CATSPRGATEAFF

D gene: .
clone size: .
J gene: TRBJ2-3
V gene: TRBV12-3/TRBV12-4
CDR3 DNA: TGTGCCAGCAGTTCTGGGGCTCCGGGCACGCAGTATTTT
CDR3 protein: CASSSGAPGTQYF

D gene: .
clone size: .
J gene: TRBJ2-4
V gene: TRBV6-5
CDR3 DNA: TGTGCCAGCAGTTCAAGCGGCGGGATAGTTCAGTACTTC
CDR3 protein: CASSSSGGIVQYF

D gene: TRBD2
clone size: few
J gene: TRBJ2-1
V gene: TRBV29-1
CDR3 DNA: TGCAGCGTTGAAGGTCCTACTAGCGGGAGTGCTTGGGAGCAGTTCTTC
CDR3 protein: CSVEGPTSGSAWEQFF

D gene: TRBD1
clone size: few
J gene: TRBJ2-7
V gene: TRBV25-1
CDR3 DNA: TGTGCCAGCAGCGAGACAGGGTTGTCCTACGAGCAGTACTTC
CDR3 protein: CASSETGLSYEQYF

D gene: .
clone size: many
J gene: TRBJ2-6
V gene: TRBV7-6
CDR3 DNA: TGTGCCAGCAGCGAAACTACGGGGGCCAACGTCCTGACTTTC
CDR3 protein: CASSETTGANVLTF

D gene: .
clone size: few
J gene: TRBJ2-5
V gene: TRBV24-1
CDR3 DNA: TGTGCCACCAGTGATTTTCCGGAAGAGACCCAGTACTTC
CDR3 protein: CATSDFPEETQYF

D gene: TRBD2
clone size: few
J gene: TRBJ2-5
V gene: TRBV27
CDR3 DNA: TGTGCCAGCTCAATAAGGCGCGGGAGTTTTCCCGAGACCCAGTACTTC
CDR3 protein: CASSIRRGSFPETQYF

D gene: TRBD2
clone size: many
J gene: TRBJ2-2
V gene: TRBV7-2
CDR3 DNA: TGTGCCGGTGGACTAGCGCCAGAACCCGGGGAGCTGTTTTTT
CDR3 protein: CAGGLAPEPGELFF

D gene: .
clone size: .
J gene: TRBJ1-4
V gene: TRBV5-1
CDR3 DNA: TGCGCCAGCAAACCGGCTCCGCCAGTGGGGGAAAAACTGTTTTTT
CDR3 protein: CASKPAPPVGEKLFF

D gene: .
clone size: .
J gene: TRBJ2-2
V gene: TRBV3-1
CDR3 DNA: TGTGCCAGCAGCCACTCAACGGTTAACACCGGGGAGCTGTTTTTT
CDR3 protein: CASSHSTVNTGELFF

D gene: .
clone size: few
J gene: TRBJ1-5
V gene: TRBV6-2/TRBV6-3
CDR3 DNA: TGTGCCAGCAGTTATTCCCCGCAGCCCCAGCATTTT
CDR3 protein: CASSYSPQPQHF

D gene: .
clone size: few
J gene: TRBJ2-1
V gene: TRBV6-2/TRBV6-3
CDR3 DNA: TGTGCCAGCGGGGCGTACAATGAGCAGTTCTTC
CDR3 protein: CASGAYNEQFF

D gene: .
clone size: few
J gene: TRBJ2-7
V gene: TRBV29-1
CDR3 DNA: TGCAGCGTTGCGGACTCCTACGAGCAGTACTTC
CDR3 protein: CSVADSYEQYF

D gene: TRBD1
clone size: .
J gene: TRBJ1-5
V gene: TRBV7-8
CDR3 DNA: TGTGCCAGCAGCCCGACAGGGTTGCAGCCCCAGCATTTT
CDR3 protein: CASSPTGLQPQHF

D gene: TRBD2
clone size: many
J gene: TRBJ2-7
V gene: TRBV3-1
CDR3 DNA: TGTGCCAGCAGCCCTCTAGCGGGGGCCACCTCAGGGCAGTACTTC
CDR3 protein: CASSPLAGATSGQYF

D gene: TRBD1
clone size: few
J gene: TRBJ1-6
V gene: TRBV20-1
CDR3 DNA: TGCAGTGCTAGATGGGGACAGGGAGCCTATAATTCACCCCTCCACTTT
CDR3 protein: CSARWGQGAYNSPLHF

D gene: .
clone size: few
J gene: TRBJ2-5
V gene: TRBV7-6
CDR3 DNA: TGTGCCAGCAGCTCACCCGGAGTAAACCAAGAGACCCAGTACTTC
CDR3 protein: CASSSPGVNQETQYF

D gene: TRBD1
clone size: many
J gene: TRBJ1-6
V gene: TRBV20-1
CDR3 DNA: TGCAGTGCTAGTCCGACAGGGGGACCCCTCCACTTT
CDR3 protein: CSASPTGGPLHF

D gene: .
clone size: many
J gene: TRBJ2-1
V gene: TRBV27
CDR3 DNA: TGTGCCAGCAGTTTTGAGGGGTCCCTCTCCTACAATGAGCAGTTCTTC
CDR3 protein: CASSFEGSLSYNEQFF

D gene: .
clone size: .
J gene: TRBJ1-5
V gene: TRBV6-1
CDR3 DNA: TGTGCCAGCAGTGAATACCGAGGCGCCAATCAGCCCCAGCATTTT
CDR3 protein: CASSEYRGANQPQHF

D gene: .
clone size: many
J gene: TRBJ1-4
V gene: TRBV29-1
CDR3 DNA: TGCACCTATACTAACCGGGGGTTAACTAATGAAAAACTGTTTTTT
CDR3 protein: CTYTNRGLTNEKLFF

D gene: .
clone size: .
J gene: TRBJ2-3
V gene: TRBV12-3/TRBV12-4
CDR3 DNA: TGTGCCACCACCAGGGGACTCCCCAATGTGCAGTATTTT
CDR3 protein: CATTRGLPNVQYF

D gene: TRBD1
clone size: .
J gene: TRBJ2-3
V gene: TRBV4-2
CDR3 DNA: TGTGCCAGCAGCCAAGGGACAGGGGCAGATACGCAGTATTTT
CDR3 protein: CASSQGTGADTQYF

D gene: TRBD2
clone size: .
J gene: TRBJ2-7
V gene: TRBV27
CDR3 DNA: TGTGCCAGCAGACTTTTAGCGGGAGGTTGGCGAGCAGGGCAGTACTTC
CDR3 protein: CASRLLAGGWRAGQYF

D gene: .
clone size: .
J gene: TRBJ2-7
V gene: TRBV20-1
CDR3 DNA: TGCAGTGCTAGGCCAGCGAACTCCTACGAGCAGTACTTC
CDR3 protein: CSARPANSYEQYF

D gene: .
clone size: many
J gene: TRBJ2-2
V gene: TRBV12-3/TRBV12-4
CDR3 DNA: TGTGCCAGCAGCAGGACCGTTGGGGAGCTGTTTTTT
CDR3 protein: CASSRTVGELFF

D gene: TRBD1
clone size: .
J gene: TRBJ2-3
V gene: TRBV5-1
CDR3 DNA: TGCGCCAGCCGCCCGGGACAGGCCAGCACAGATACGCAGTATTTT
CDR3 protein: CASRPGQASTDTQYF

D gene: .
clone size: .
J gene: TRBJ2-1
V gene: TRBV20-1
CDR3 DNA: TGCAGTGCGAGGCACCAGAGCTCCTACAATGAGCAGTTCTTC
CDR3 protein: CSARHQSSYNEQFF

D gene: .
clone size: few
J gene: TRBJ1-2
V gene: TRBV12-3/TRBV12-4
CDR3 DNA: TGTGCCAGCAGTTTGCCCCCTTTAGGCCGCTATGGCTACACCTTC
CDR3 protein: CASSLPPLGRYGYTF

D gene: .
clone size: .
J gene: TRBJ2-6
V gene: TRBV28
CDR3 DNA: TGTGCCAGCAGACCAGCCGGGACTTCCCTCTCTGGGGCCAACGTCCTGACTTTC
CDR3 protein: CASRPAGTSLSGANVLTF

D gene: TRBD1
clone size: .
J gene: TRBJ2-5
V gene: TRBV7-9
CDR3 DNA: TGTGCCAGCAGCTCAGGGGGCGGGTCGGAGACCCAGTACTTC
CDR3 protein: CASSSGGGSETQYF

D gene: .
clone size: many
J gene: TRBJ2-2
V gene: TRBV29-1
CDR3 DNA: TGCAGCGTTGAGAGTTTCACCGGGGAGCTGTTTTTT
CDR3 protein: CSVESFTGELFF

D gene: .
clone size: .
J gene: TRBJ2-1
V gene: TRBV6-6
CDR3 DNA: TGTGCCAGCAGGGCGGACAGCTACTACAATGAGCAGTTCTTC
CDR3 protein: CASRADSYYNEQFF

D gene: .
clone size: .
J gene: TRBJ2-6
V gene: TRBV30
CDR3 DNA: TGTGCCTCCCCCCGATCAGGGTCTGGGGCCAACGTCCTGACTTTC
CDR3 protein: CASPRSGSGANVLTF

D gene: .
clone size: .
J gene: TRBJ1-5
V gene: TRBV28
CDR3 DNA: TGTGCCAGCGGGAAGCGAGGGACACCTCAAGGTCAGCCCCAGCATTTT
CDR3 protein: CASGKRGTPQGQPQHF

D gene: TRBD2
clone size: few
J gene: TRBJ2-5
V gene: TRBV6-5
CDR3 DNA: TGTGCCAGCAGTTCATTAGCGGGAGACCGAGAGACCCAGTACTTC
CDR3 protein: CASSSLAGDRETQYF

D gene: .
clone size: few
J gene: TRBJ2-2
V gene: TRBV2
CDR3 DNA: TGTGCCAGCAGTGAACCAGCGGGCAGTCGAAGGACCGGGGAGCTGTTTTTT
CDR3 protein: CASSEPAGSRRTGELFF

D gene: TRBD1
clone size: few
J gene: TRBJ2-1
V gene: TRBV5-5
CDR3 DNA: TGTGCCAGCAGCAGACAGGGACCCCCGAGCTCCTACAATGAGCAGTTCTTC
CDR3 protein: CASSRQGPPSSYNEQFF

D gene: .
clone size: few
J gene: TRBJ2-1
V gene: TRBV12-3/TRBV12-4
CDR3 DNA: TGTGCCAGCAGTTTAGAAATGGGACCTTACAATGAGCAGTTCTTC
CDR3 protein: CASSLEMGPYNEQFF

D gene: TRBD1
clone size: .
J gene: TRBJ1-1
V gene: TRBV20-1
CDR3 DNA: TGCAGTGCTAGAGACTGGGACAGGGGACCGAACACTGAAGCTTTCTTT
CDR3 protein: CSARDWDRGPNTEAFF

D gene: .
clone size: few
J gene: TRBJ1-1
V gene: TRBV6-6
CDR3 DNA: TGTGCCAGCAGCGGACATGATACTGAAGCTTTCTTT
CDR3 protein: CASSGHDTEAFF

D gene: .
clone size: .
J gene: TRBJ2-4
V gene: TRBV5-1
CDR3 DNA: TGCGCCAGCCGGGACGAACCCTTAGCGAACATTCAGTACTTC
CDR3 protein: CASRDEPLANIQYF

D gene: TRBD2
clone size: .
J gene: TRBJ2-3
V gene: TRBV2
CDR3 DNA: TGTGCCAGCGGCGGGAGGGCCCGCACAGATACGCAGTATTTT
CDR3 protein: CASGGRARTDTQYF

D gene: TRBD1
clone size: few
J gene: TRBJ2-7
V gene: TRBV20-1
CDR3 DNA: TGCAGTGCTCGTAGAAACCGGGACAGGGCTTACTACGAGCAGTACTTC
CDR3 protein: CSARRNRDRAYYEQYF

D gene: TRBD1
clone size: .
J gene: TRBJ1-6
V gene: TRBV5-5
CDR3 DNA: TGTGCCAGCATCTCGACAGGGGTAGATTCACCCCTCCACTTT
CDR3 protein: CASISTGVDSPLHF

D gene: .
clone size: .
J gene: TRBJ1-1
V gene: TRBV7-3
CDR3 DNA: TGTGCCAGCAGCCCAGGGGTTGGGAAGTTGGCCACTGAAGCTTTCTTT
CDR3 protein: CASSPGVGKLATEAFF

D gene: .
clone size: few
J gene: TRBJ2-5
V gene: TRBV29-1
CDR3 DNA: TGCAGCGTCCTAGGGACATACCAAGAGACCCAGTACTTC
CDR3 protein: CSVLGTYQETQYF

D gene: .
clone size: few
J gene: TRBJ2-3
V gene: TRBV5-1
CDR3 DNA: TGCGCCAGCAGCGGACGGCAAGCAGATACGCAGTATTTT
CDR3 protein: CASSGRQADTQYF

D gene: TRBD2
clone size: .
J gene: TRBJ2-1
V gene: TRBV12-3/TRBV12-4
CDR3 DNA: TGTGCCAGCAGTTCTAGCGGGAGACTCCTCAATGAGCAGTTCTTC
CDR3 protein: CASSSSGRLLNEQFF

D gene: .
clone size: many
J gene: TRBJ1-5
V gene: TRBV5-5
CDR3 DNA: TGTGCCAGCAGCTCCCTTCCCCCTGCGAGCCAGCCCCAGCATTTT
CDR3 protein: CASSSLPPASQPQHF

D gene: .
clone size: few
J gene: TRBJ2-7
V gene: TRBV20-1
CDR3 DNA: TGCAGTGCTAGAGGCCTAGAGCAGTACTTC
CDR3 protein: CSARGLEQYF

D gene: .
clone size: many
J gene: TRBJ2-7
V gene: TRBV12-3/TRBV12-4
CDR3 DNA: TGTGCCAGCAGTTTAGGCGGGGTCGAGCAGTACTTC
CDR3 protein: CASSLGGVEQYF

D gene: .
clone size: few
J gene: TRBJ1-1
V gene: TRBV30
CDR3 DNA: TGTGCCTGGAGTTATGGAAACACTGAAGCTTTCTTT
CDR3 protein: CAWSYGNTEAFF